The present TCR beta chain was sequenced within a study of OX40 agonist ivuxolimab in advanced cancers. Blood draws occurred at baseline, cycle 4 day 1, and cycle 7 day 1. Germline V gene lookup returns CDR1 MNHEY and CDR2 SMNVEV (reference sequence). With 6 bases removed from V and 1 base from J, the gap between germline ends came to 6 bases. The CDR3 runs to 13 residues. The method was immunoSEQ multiplex PCR; TCRdb's version includes in-frame clones alone and lacks a portion of them. The repertoire consists of about 73,000 clones, with roughly 90% occurring once and the leading ten covering roughly 0.55%.

This chain joins TRBV27 and TRBJ2-2; D gene unclear. This clonotype originated in an adult with an advanced solid tumor such as melanoma, head and neck, liver or kidney cancer. Sequenced material: CD4+ or CD8+ T cells sorted from blood, taken in a trial of the OX40 agonist ivuxolimab. The CDR3 sequence is CASSRQNTGELFF. The CDR3, as DNA: TGTGCCAGCAGCCGACAGAACACCGGGGAGCTGTTTTTT.